This T cell receptor beta chain appears in the sequencing data of a study of blood T cell repertoires in COVID-19. TCRdb keeps only in-frame clones here, not all; method: immunoSEQ multiplex PCR. This table has 200,000 to 250,000 clones, around 86% appearing once. In Seattle, patients joined the study during active infection and were tracked longitudinally. Germline CDR1 and CDR2: SGDLS and YYNGEE. V lost 4 bases and J 3 bases, leaving 19 bases between the germline ends. CDR3 size: 16 residues. This TCR came from an elderly woman with COVID-19, enrolled during active disease. The chain has TRBV9 and TRBJ1-1; D unclear. Sequenced: peripheral blood. For the CDR3, the DNA is TGTGCCAGCAGCCCAATAGGAGGCCTACGGCACACTGAAGCTTTCTTT. It specifies CASSPIGGLRHTEAFF.